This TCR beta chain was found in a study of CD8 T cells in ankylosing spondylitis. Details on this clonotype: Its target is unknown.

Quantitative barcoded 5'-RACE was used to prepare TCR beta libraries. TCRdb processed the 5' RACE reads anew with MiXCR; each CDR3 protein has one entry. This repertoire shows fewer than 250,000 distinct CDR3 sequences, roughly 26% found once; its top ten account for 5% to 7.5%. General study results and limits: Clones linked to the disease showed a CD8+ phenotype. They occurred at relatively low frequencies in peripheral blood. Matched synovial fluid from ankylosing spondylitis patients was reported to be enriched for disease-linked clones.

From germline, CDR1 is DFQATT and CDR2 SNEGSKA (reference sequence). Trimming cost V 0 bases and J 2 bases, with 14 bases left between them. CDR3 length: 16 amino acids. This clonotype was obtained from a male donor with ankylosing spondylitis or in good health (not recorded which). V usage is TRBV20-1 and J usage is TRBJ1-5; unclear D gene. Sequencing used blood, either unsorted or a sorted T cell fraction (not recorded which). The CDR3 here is CSARDLASPGNQPQHF. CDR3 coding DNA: TGCAGTGCTAGAGATCTCGCCAGCCCGGGCAATCAGCCCCAGCATTTT.